This entry concerns a single T cell receptor beta chain. This specimen comes from a study of blood T cell repertoires in COVID-19. TCRdb's table, derived via immunoSEQ multiplex PCR, lists solely in-frame clones and lacks some. The sample records approximately 260,000 clones, around nine tenths being singletons. This CDR3 is 14 amino acids long. Germline V lookup: CDR1 SGHTA, CDR2 FQGTGA. The V segment lost 5 bases and the J segment 2 bases; nucleotides outside the gene matches: 6. The rearrangement uses TRBV7-3 and TRBJ2-7, with TRBD1 identical over 7 bases. The sequenced material came from peripheral blood. This receptor was obtained from a woman in her thirties or forties who had recovered from COVID-19. The DNA of the CDR3 is TGTGCCAGCAGCACGGGACAGCCACCCTACGAGCAGTACTTC. It encodes CASSTGQPPYEQYF.